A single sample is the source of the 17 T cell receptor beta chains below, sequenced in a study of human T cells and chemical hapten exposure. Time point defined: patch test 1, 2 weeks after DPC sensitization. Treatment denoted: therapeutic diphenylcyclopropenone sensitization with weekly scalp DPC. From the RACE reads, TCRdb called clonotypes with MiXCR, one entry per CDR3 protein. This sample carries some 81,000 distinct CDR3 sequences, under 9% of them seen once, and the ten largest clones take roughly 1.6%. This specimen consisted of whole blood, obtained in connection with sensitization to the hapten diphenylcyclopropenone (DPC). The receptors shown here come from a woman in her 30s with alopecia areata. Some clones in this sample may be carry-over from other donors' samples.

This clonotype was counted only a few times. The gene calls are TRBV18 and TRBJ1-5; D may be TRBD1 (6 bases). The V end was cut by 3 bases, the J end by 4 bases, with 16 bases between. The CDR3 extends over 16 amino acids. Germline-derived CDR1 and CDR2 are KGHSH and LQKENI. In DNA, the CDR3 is TGTGCCAGCTCACCCAGAGGGGGGACCGAGAATCAGCCCCAGCATTTT. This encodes CASSPRGGTENQPQHF.

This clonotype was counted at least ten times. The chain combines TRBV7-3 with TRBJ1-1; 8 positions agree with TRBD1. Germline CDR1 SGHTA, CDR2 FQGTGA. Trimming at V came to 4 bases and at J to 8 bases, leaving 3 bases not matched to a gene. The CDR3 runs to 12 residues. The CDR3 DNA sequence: TGTGCCAGCAGCTCCGGGACAGGCGAAGCTTTCTTT. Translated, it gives CASSSGTGEAFF.

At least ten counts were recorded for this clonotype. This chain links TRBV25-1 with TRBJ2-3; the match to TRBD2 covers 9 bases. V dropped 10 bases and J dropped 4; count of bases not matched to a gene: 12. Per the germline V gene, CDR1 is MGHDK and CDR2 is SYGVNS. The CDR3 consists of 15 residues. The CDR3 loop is CATLFSGGASDTQYF. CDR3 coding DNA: TGTGCCACCTTATTTAGCGGGGGAGCCTCAGATACGCAGTATTTT.

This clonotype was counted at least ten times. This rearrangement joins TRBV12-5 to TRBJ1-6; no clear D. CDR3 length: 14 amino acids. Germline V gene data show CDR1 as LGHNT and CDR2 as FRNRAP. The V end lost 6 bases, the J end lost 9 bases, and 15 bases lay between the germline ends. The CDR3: CASGPEVLSSPLHF. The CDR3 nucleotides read TGTGCTAGTGGCCCCGAAGTTTTGAGTTCACCCCTCCACTTT.

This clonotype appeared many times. The DNA of the CDR3 is TGTGCCAGCAGCCAAGATCAGGGGGCCTACACTGAAGCTTTCTTT. Translation gives CASSQDQGAYTEAFF. V is TRBV3-1 and J is TRBJ1-1, with TRBD1 matching over 8 bases. Trimming cost V 0 bases and J 3 bases; bases outside gene matches: 3. Germline CDR1 LGHDT, CDR2 YNNKEL (reference sequence). The CDR3 sequence is 15 residues long. Using reference TRBV3-1 and TRBJ1-1 for the parts outside the CDR3, the full variable domain is DTAVSQTPKYLVTQMGNDKSIKCEQNLGHDTMYWYKQDSKKFLKIMFSYNNKELIINETVPNRFSPKSPDKAHLNLHINSLELGDSAVYFCASSQDQGAYTEAFFGQGTRLTVV.

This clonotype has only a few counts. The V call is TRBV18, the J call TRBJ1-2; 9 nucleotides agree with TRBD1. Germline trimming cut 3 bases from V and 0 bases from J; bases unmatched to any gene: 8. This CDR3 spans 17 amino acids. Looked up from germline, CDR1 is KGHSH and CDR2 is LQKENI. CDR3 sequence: CASSPPGQGTSNYGYTF. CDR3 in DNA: TGTGCCAGCTCACCCCCGGGACAGGGAACCTCTAACTATGGCTACACCTTC.

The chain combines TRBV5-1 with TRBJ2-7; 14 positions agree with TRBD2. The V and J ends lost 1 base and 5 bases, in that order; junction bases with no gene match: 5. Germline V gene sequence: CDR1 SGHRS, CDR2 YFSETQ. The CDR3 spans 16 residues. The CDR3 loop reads CASSLRLAGGHNEQYF. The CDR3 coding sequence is TGCGCCAGCAGCTTGAGACTAGCGGGGGGGCACAACGAGCAGTACTTC.

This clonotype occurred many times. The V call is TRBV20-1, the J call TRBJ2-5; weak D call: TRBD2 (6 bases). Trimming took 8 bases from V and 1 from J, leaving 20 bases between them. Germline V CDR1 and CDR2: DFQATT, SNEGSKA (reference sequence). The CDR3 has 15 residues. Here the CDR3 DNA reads TGCAGTCCACATGACGGGAGAACACCCCAAGAGACCCAGTACTTC. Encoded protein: CSPHDGRTPQETQYF.

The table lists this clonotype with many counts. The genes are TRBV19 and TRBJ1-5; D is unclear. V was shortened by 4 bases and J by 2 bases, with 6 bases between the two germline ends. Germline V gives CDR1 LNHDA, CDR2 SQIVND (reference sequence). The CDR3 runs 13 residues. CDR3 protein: CASSTQGNQPQHF. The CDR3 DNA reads TGTGCCAGTAGTACTCAGGGCAATCAGCCCCAGCATTTT.

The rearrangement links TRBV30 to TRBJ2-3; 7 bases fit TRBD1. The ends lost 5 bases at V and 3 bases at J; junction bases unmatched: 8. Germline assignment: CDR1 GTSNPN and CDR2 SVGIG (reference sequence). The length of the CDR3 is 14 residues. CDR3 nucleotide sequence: TGTGCCTGGGACAGGGTTTTTATTACAGATACGCAGTATTTT. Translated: CAWDRVFITDTQYF.

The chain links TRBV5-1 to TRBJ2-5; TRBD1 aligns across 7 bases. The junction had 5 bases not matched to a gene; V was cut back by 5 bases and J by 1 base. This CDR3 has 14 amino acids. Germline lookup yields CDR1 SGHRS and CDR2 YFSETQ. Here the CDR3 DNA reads TGCGCCAGCAGACAAGGGACAGCCCAAGAGACCCAGTACTTC. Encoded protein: CASRQGTAQETQYF.

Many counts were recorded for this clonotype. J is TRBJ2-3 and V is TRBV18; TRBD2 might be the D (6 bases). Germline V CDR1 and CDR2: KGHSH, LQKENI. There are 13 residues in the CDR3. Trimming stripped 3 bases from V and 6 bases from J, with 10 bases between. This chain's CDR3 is CASSPGTPDTQYF. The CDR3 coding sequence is TGTGCCAGCTCACCCGGGACTCCCGATACGCAGTATTTT. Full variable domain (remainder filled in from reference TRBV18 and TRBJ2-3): NAGVMQNPRHLVRRRGQEARLRCSPMKGHSHVYWYRQLPEEGLKFMVYLQKENIIDESGMPKERFSAEFPKEGPSILRIQQVVRGDSAAYFCASSPGTPDTQYFGPGTRLTVL.

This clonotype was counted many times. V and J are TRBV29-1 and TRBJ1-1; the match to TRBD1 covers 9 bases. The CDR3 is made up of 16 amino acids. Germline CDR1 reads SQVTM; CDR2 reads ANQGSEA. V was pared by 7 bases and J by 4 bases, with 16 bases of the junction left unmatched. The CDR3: CSARGEGTGLGTEAFF. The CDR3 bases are TGCAGCGCTAGGGGCGAGGGGACAGGGTTAGGCACTGAAGCTTTCTTT.

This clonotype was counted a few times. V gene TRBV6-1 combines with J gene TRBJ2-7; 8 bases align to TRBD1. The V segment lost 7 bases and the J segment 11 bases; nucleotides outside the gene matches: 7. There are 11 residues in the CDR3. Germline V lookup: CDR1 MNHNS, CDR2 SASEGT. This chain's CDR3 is CASTLTDREYF. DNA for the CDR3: TGTGCCAGCACCCTGACGGACAGGGAGTACTTC.

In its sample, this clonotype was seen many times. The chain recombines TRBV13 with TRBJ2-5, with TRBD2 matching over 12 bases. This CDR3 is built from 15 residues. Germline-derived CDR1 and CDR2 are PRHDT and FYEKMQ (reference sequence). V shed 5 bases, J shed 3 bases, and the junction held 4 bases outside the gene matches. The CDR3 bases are TGTGCCAGCAGCCCCCGGACTAGCGGGGAAGAGACCCAGTACTTC. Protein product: CASSPRTSGEETQYF.

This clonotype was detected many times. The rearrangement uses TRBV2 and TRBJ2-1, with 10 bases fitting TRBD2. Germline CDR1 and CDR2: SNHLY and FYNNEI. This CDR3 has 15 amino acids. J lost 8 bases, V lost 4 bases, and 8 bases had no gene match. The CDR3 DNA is TGTGCCAGCAGTGCCTCTCTAGGACTAGCGGATGAGCAGTTCTTC. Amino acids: CASSASLGLADEQFF. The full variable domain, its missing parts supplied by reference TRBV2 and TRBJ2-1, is EPEVTQTPSHQVTQMGQEVILRCVPISNHLYFYWYRQILGQKVEFLVSFYNNEISEKSEIFDDQFSVERPDGSNFTLKIRSTKLEDSAMYFCASSASLGLADEQFFGPGTRLTVL.

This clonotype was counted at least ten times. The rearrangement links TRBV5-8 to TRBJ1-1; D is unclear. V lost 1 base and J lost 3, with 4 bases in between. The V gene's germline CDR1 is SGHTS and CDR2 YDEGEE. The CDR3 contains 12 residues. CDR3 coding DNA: TGTGCCAGCAGCTTGCAGTACACTGAAGCTTTCTTT. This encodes CASSLQYTEAFF.